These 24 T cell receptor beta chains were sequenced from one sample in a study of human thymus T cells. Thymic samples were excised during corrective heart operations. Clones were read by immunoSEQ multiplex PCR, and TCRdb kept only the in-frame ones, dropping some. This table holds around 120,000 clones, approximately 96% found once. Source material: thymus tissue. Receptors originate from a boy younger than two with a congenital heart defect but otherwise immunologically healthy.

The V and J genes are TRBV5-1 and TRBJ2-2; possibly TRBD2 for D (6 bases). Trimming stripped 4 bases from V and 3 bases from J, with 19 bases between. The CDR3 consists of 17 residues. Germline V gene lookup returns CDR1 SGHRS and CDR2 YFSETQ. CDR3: CASSHQPPWGDTGELFF. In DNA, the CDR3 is TGCGCCAGCAGCCACCAGCCCCCCTGGGGGGACACCGGGGAGCTGTTTTTT.

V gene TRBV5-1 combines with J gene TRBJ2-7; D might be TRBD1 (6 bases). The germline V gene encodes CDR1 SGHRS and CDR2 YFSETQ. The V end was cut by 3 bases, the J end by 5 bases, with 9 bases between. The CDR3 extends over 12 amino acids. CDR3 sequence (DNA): TGCGCCAGCAGCTCAACAGGGAACGAGCAGTACTTC. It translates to CASSSTGNEQYF.

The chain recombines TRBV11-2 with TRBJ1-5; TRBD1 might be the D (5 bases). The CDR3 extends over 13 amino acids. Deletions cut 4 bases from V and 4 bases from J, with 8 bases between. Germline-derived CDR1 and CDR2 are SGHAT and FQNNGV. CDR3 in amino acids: CASSSGGNQPQHF. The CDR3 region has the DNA TGTGCCAGCAGCTCGGGGGGGAATCAGCCCCAGCATTTT.

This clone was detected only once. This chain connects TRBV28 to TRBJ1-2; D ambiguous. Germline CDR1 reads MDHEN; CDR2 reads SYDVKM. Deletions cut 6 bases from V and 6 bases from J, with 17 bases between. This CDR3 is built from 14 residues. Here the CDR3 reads CASSPHRILDGYTF. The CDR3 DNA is TGTGCCAGCAGCCCCCATCGTATCTTAGATGGCTACACCTTC.

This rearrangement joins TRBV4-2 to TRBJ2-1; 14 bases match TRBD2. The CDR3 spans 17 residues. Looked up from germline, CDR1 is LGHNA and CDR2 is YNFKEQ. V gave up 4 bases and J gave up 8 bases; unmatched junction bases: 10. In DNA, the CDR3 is TGTGCCAGCAGCCTTCCGAAGACTAGCGGGGGGGCCCATGAGCAGTTCTTC. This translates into CASSLPKTSGGAHEQFF.

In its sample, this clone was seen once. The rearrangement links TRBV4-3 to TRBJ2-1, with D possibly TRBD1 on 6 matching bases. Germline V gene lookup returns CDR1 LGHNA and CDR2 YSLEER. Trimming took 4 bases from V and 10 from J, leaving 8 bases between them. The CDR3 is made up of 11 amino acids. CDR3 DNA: TGCGCCAGCAGCCCAGGGGTAGAGCAGTTCTTC. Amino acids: CASSPGVEQFF.

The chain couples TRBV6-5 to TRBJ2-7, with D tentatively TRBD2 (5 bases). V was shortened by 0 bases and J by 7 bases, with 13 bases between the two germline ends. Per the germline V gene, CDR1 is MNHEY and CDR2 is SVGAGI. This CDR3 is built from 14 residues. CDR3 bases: TGTGCCAGCAGTTACTCCCCGACTCCGGGAGAGCAGTACTTC. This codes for CASSYSPTPGEQYF.

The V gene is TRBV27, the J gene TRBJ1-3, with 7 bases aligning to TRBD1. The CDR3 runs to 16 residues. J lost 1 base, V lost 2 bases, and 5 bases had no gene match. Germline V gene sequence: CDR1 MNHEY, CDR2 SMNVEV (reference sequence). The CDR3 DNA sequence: TGTGCCAGCAGTTTACCCCCGACAGGGTCTGGAAACACCATATATTTT. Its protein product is CASSLPPTGSGNTIYF.

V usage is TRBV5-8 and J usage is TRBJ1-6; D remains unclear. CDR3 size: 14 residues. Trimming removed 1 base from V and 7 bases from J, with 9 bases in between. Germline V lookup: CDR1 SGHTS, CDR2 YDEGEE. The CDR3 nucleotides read TGTGCCAGCAGCTTGTCGTTCACGAATTCACCCCTCCACTTT. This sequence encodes CASSLSFTNSPLHF.

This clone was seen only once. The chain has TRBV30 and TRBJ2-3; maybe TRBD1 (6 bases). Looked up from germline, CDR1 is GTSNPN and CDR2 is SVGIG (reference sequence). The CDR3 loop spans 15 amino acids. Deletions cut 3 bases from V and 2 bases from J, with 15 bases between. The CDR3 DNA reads TGTGCCTGGAGGCCTCTGGGGGCATACACAGATACGCAGTATTTT. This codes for CAWRPLGAYTDTQYF.

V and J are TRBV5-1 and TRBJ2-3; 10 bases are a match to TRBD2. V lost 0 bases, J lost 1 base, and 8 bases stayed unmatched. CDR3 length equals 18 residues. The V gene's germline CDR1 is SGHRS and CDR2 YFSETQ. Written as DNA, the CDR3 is TGCGCCAGCAGCTTGGAGCGGGGGGGCGGATCAGGCACAGATACGCAGTATTTT. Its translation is CASSLERGGGSGTDTQYF. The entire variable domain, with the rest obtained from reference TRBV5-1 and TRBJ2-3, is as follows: KAGVTQTPRYLIKTRGQQVTLSCSPISGHRSVSWYQQTPGQGLQFLFEYFSETQRNKGNFPGRFSGRQFSNSRSEMNVSTLELGDSALYLCASSLERGGGSGTDTQYFGPGTRLTVL.

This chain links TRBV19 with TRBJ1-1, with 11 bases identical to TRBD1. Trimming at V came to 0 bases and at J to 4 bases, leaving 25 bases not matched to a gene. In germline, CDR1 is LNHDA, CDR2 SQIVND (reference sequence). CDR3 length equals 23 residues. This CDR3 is CASSIDHGFRTGGMNKVGTEAFF. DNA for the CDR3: TGTGCCAGTAGTATAGATCATGGTTTTAGGACAGGGGGCATGAATAAGGTTGGCACTGAAGCTTTCTTT.

CDR3 DNA sequence: TGTGCCAGCAGCCAATTTCACAGAGCTCTAGCCAAAAACATTCAGTACTTC. Encoded protein: CASSQFHRALAKNIQYF. The gene calls are TRBV14 and TRBJ2-4; D unresolved. Trimming cost V 2 bases and J 0 bases, with 14 bases left between them. The CDR3 totals 17 residues. From germline, CDR1 is SGHDN and CDR2 FVKESK.

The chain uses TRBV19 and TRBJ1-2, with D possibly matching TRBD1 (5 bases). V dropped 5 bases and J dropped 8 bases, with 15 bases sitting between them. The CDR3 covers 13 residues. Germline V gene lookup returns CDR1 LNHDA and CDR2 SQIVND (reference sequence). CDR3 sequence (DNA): TGTGCCAGTAGTCTCGGGCCCCCAGGGGGCTACACCTTC. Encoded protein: CASSLGPPGGYTF. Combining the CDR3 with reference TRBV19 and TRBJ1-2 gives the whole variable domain DGGITQSPKYLFRKEGQNVTLSCEQNLNHDAMYWYRQDPGQGLRLIYYSQIVNDFQKGDIAEGYSVSREKKESFPLTVTSAQKNPTAFYLCASSLGPPGGYTFGSGTRLTVV.

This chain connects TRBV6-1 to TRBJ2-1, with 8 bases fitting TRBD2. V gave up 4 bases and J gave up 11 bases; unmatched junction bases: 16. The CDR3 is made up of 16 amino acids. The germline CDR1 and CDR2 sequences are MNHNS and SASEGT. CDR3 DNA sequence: TGTGCCAGCAGTGCCTTGAATGGGTCACCTAGCGGGCAGCAGTTCTTC. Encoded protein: CASSALNGSPSGQQFF.

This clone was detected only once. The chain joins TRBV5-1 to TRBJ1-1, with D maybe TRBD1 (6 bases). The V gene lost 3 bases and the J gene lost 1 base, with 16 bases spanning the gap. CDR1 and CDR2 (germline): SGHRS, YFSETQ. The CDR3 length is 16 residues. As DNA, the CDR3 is TGCGCCAGCAGCTCTCTAAATAGGGGGGCGAACACTGAAGCTTTCTTT. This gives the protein CASSSLNRGANTEAFF.

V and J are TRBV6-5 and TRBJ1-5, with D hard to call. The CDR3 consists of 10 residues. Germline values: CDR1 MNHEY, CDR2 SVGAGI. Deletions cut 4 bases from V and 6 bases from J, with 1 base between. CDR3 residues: CASSFQPQHF. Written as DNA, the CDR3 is TGTGCCAGCAGTTTTCAGCCCCAGCATTTT.

The CDR3 here is CASSIEWARRSYEQYF. CDR3 nucleotides: TGTGCCAGTAGTATAGAATGGGCGCGACGCTCCTACGAGCAGTACTTC. The rearrangement links TRBV19 to TRBJ2-7, with D hard to call. V lost 0 bases, J lost 0 bases, and 12 bases lay in between. The CDR3 spans 16 residues. Germline V CDR1 and CDR2: LNHDA, SQIVND (reference sequence).

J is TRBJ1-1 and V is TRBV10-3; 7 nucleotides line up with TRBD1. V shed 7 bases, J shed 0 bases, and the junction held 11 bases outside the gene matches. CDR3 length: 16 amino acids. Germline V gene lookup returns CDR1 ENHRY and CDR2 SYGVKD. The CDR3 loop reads CAIKGGGRSMNTEAFF. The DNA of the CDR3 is TGTGCCATCAAAGGAGGGGGCCGTTCTATGAACACTGAAGCTTTCTTT.

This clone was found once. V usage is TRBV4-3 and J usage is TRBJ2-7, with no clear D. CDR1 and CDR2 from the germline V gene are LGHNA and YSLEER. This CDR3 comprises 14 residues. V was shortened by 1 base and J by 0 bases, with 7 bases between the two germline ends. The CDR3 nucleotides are TGCGCCAGCAGCCAAGCCCGAAGCTCCTACGAGCAGTACTTC. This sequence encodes CASSQARSSYEQYF.

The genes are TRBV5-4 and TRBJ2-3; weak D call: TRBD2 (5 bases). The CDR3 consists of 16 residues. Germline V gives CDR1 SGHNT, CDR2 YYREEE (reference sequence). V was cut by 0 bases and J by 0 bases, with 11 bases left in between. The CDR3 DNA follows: TGTGCCAGCAGCTTGGAACTAGATCCTAGCACAGATACGCAGTATTTT. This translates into CASSLELDPSTDTQYF. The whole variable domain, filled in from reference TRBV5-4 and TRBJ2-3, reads ETGVTQSPTHLIKTRGQQVTLRCSSQSGHNTVSWYQQALGQGPQFIFQYYREEENGRGNFPPRFSGLQFPNYSSELNVNALELDDSALYLCASSLELDPSTDTQYFGPGTRLTVL.

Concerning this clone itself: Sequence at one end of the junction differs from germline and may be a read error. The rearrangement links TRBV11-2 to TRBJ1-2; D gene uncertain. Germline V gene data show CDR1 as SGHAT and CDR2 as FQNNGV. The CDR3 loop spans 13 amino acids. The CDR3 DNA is TGTGCCAGCAGCTTATCTCCCGGCTTAAGAGCGGCCTTC. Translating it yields CASSLSPGLRAAF.

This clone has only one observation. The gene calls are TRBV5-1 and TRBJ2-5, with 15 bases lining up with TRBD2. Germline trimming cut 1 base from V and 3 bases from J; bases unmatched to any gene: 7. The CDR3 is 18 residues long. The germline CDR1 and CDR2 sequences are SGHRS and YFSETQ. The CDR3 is CASSLLSRTSGGEETQYF. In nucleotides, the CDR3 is TGCGCCAGCAGCTTGCTTTCTCGGACTAGCGGGGGGGAAGAGACCCAGTACTTC. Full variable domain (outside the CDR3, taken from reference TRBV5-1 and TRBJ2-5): KAGVTQTPRYLIKTRGQQVTLSCSPISGHRSVSWYQQTPGQGLQFLFEYFSETQRNKGNFPGRFSGRQFSNSRSEMNVSTLELGDSALYLCASSLLSRTSGGEETQYFGPGTRLLVL.

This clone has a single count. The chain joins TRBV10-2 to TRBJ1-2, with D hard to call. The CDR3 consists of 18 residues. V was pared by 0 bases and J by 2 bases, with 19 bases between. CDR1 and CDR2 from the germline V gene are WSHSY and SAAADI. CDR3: CASSESTRYGVPNYGYTF. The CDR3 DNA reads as TGCGCCAGCAGTGAGTCGACTCGGTATGGTGTCCCGAACTATGGCTACACCTTC.